One TCR beta chain is described in this entry. This clonotype occurred a few times. The antigen this receptor binds is unknown. Base-call qualities are not available, and no considerably larger clone is one nucleotide away. Spanning cysteine to phenylalanine, the CDR3 consists of 15 amino acids. Of the read, only the CDR3 DNA is kept; its 45 bases are in frame from base 1. Trimming removed 6 bases from V and 4 bases from J; the gene matches leave 12 bases unexplained. The library was obtained by PCR. The sample was run on an Illumina HiSeq 4000. Bulk TCR libraries were prepared as previously described, using TCR primers listed in Table S5. Purification of total RNA was performed with the Qiagen AllPrep DNA/RNA kit. Reads from multiple sequencing runs of the same library were pooled before analysis. Processing in the source paper ran as follows. Reads were retained only if their TCR constant sequence matched exactly, and those retained reads were trimmed to 150 nt and grouped according to their 12-nt molecular barcodes. Reads inside each barcode group were sub-clustered using a 15% Levenshtein threshold, and a quality-weighted consensus sequence was constructed for each RNA molecule. Non-functional sequences were removed, as were lower-count sequences one edit away from another. Based on fitting two negative binomial distributions, any barcode sub-cluster with under 20% of the maximum read count was discarded. TCRdb's own reprocessing of the public reads used fastp at Q25 and MiXCR and kept productive beta chains. Rows matching on CDR3 protein sequence are summarized as one entry with the most common DNA and genes. The V and J calls follow TCRdb's processing rather than the paper's. This sample holds 250,000 to 400,000 distinct CDR3 sequences; about 20% were observed only once. The top ten hold over 0.7% of the sample.

The data were taken from a study of molecular identifiers for immune sequencing clone quantification listed by TCRdb under 2018. For the wider study: In a replicate experiment, RNA from approximately 22,000 or 94,000 naive CD8 T cells was split into five aliquots, four of which were sequenced. CD8 T cells were used in a methods study to benchmark molecular-identifier clustering-based TCR repertoire sequencing (MIDCIRS) and TCR RNA copy counting. What the research found in general, with its limitations: Spiked-in Jurkat TCR RNA (10 copies' worth), which is not part of the donor repertoire, was contained in the naive libraries. The sizes of highly expanded clones could end up underestimated when identical TCR molecules share a barcode. Even against a background of about a million naive CD8 T cells, spiked-in Jurkat TCR RNA amounting to a single cell's worth was reported to be detectable. Modeling estimated roughly 3.2 recovered TCR RNA copies per cell, compared with about ten by digital PCR, which implies about 30% capture efficiency. In CMV-specific effector cells, clones with more than 20 RNA copies contained over 99% of molecules, whereas in naive cells such clones contained under 1% of molecules. When barcode sub-clustering was left out, chimeric consensus sequences inflated TCR diversity, with chimeras reaching as high as 47%.

Libraries of naive CD8 T cells were built from anywhere between roughly 19,000 and 1,000,000 sorted cells, with 10%, 30% or 50% of the purified RNA used. Naive CD8 T cells were FACS-sorted as CD8+CD4-CCR7+CD45RA+ on a BD FACSAria II into RLT Plus buffer. Detection sensitivity was tested by spiking Jurkat RNA equal to 9 to 10 TCR copies' worth into samples containing roughly 17,000-1,100,000 naive CD8 T cells. Enrichment of CD8 T cells was performed with RosetteSep CD8+ T Cell Enrichment Cocktail and Ficoll-Paque, after which ACK red cell lysis was carried out. This TCR was sampled from a human donor in good health. Some libraries in this study had Jurkat cell RNA spiked in. The receptor chain draws on TRBV12-3 or TRBV12-4 and TRBJ2-7, with TRBD1 matching 7 junction bases. Sequenced: naive CD8+ T cells from blood, with Jurkat cell RNA spiked in. In the paper's terms, the cell subset or site label means: FACS-sorted CD8+CD4-CCR7+CD45RA+ naive T cells. The sequenced DNA is TGTGCCAGCAGCCCGACCGGGGACAGTTTTTACGAGCAGTACTTC. It codes for CASSPTGDSFYEQYF.